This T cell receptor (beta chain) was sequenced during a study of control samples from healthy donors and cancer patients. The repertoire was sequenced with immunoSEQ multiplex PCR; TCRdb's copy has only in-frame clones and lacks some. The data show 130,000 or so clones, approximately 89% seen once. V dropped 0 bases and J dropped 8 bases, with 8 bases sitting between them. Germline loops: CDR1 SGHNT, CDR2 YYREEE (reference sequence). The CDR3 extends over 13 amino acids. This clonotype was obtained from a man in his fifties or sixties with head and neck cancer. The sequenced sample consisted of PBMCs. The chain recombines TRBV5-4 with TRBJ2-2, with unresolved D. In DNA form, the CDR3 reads TGTGCCAGCAGCTTGGGGCCTACGGGGGAGCTGTTTTTT. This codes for CASSLGPTGELFF. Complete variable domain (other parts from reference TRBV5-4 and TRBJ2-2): ETGVTQSPTHLIKTRGQQVTLRCSSQSGHNTVSWYQQALGQGPQFIFQYYREEENGRGNFPPRFSGLQFPNYSSELNVNALELDDSALYLCASSLGPTGELFFGEGSRLTVL.